The T cell receptor beta chain described here comes from a study of a mutant IDH1 vaccine in newly diagnosed glioma. Produced via immunoSEQ multiplex PCR; TCRdb's table is partial and in-frame only. The table records about 94,000 clones, approximately 89% of them present only once. As for time point: week 47, end of study. In every dose of vaccine, 300 ug of mutant IDH1 20-mer peptide was given alongside topical imiquimod. Astrocytomas that were new, WHO grade 3 or 4, IDH1-mutant and ATRX-lost were present in the donors. For this clone: What it binds is unknown.

The clonotype originates from a woman aged 50 to 65 with glioma. The sample in question was PBMCs, obtained from a glioma patient whose treatment included an IDH1 peptide vaccine.

CDR3 loop: CASTVQGAPNYGYTF. The CDR3 DNA follows: TGTGCCAGCACTGTACAGGGCGCTCCCAACTATGGCTACACCTTC. The chain recombines TRBV2 with TRBJ1-2, with a tentative D call TRBD1 (6 bases). Germline V gene lookup returns CDR1 SNHLY and CDR2 FYNNEI. The CDR3 contains 15 residues. V lost 7 bases to trimming and J lost 2 bases, with 17 bases between them. Drawing the rest from reference TRBV2 and TRBJ1-2, the complete variable domain is EPEVTQTPSHQVTQMGQEVILRCVPISNHLYFYWYRQILGQKVEFLVSFYNNEISEKSEIFDDQFSVERPDGSNFTLKIRSTKLEDSAMYFCASTVQGAPNYGYTFGSGTRLTVV.